This TCR beta chain is drawn from a study of shared clonotypes between healthy human individuals. The protocol was immunoSEQ multiplex PCR, while the TCRdb copy is restricted to in-frame clones and leaves out a portion. The repertoire holds around 2.1 million clones, with under 95% as singletons. The V end was cut by 4 bases, the J end by 3 bases, with 7 bases between. The CDR3 has 12 amino acids. CDR1 is SGDLS, CDR2 YYNGEE, per germline. In the naive CD8 group, cells lacked CD45RO and were positively selected for CCR7, so terminally differentiated effector memory CD45RA+ cells were left out. The V gene is TRBV9, the J gene TRBJ1-2; no definite D call. The clonotype was recovered from a man between 18 and 35 years old in good health. Some clones in this sample may be carry-over from other donors' samples. Source material: naive CD8+ T cells from PBMCs. The CDR3 nucleotides read TGTGCCAGCAGCATCCCGGACTATGGCTACACCTTC. This sequence encodes CASSIPDYGYTF.